Listed below are T cell receptor beta chains from one sample, sequenced in a study of beta chain features in type 1 diabetes. Produced via immunoSEQ multiplex PCR; TCRdb's table is partial and in-frame only. The sample has about 320,000 clones; 12% to 15% are singletons. The sequenced sample was central memory CD4+ T cells from blood. The receptors come from a young man in good health. Both conserved end residues are part of each CDR3. A D gene is named only where the DNA matches it firmly. Size values are once, few and many counts, or a class for expanded clones, and some rows have none.

length	J	D	size	V	DNA	CDR3
15	TRBJ1-2	NA	few	TRBV14	TGTGCCAGCAGGGGATACGCGGGATCTATCTATGGCTACACCTTC	CASRGYAGSIYGYTF
14	TRBJ1-4	NA	few	TRBV5-4	TGTGCCAGCAGCTTGGGCAGGGAAACAGAAAAACTGTTTTTT	CASSLGRETEKLFF
15	TRBJ1-6	NA	NA	TRBV6-1	TGTGCCAGCGTTTTGGTTCGGCAGGGTAATTCACCCCTCCACTTT	CASVLVRQGNSPLHF
14	TRBJ2-1	TRBD1	many	TRBV30	TGTGCCTGGATTCCAGGGGGCGTCCACAATGAGCAGTTCTTC	CAWIPGGVHNEQFF
14	TRBJ2-7	TRBD2	few	TRBV11-3	TGTGCCAGCACGACTAGCGGCGGCTCCTACGAGCAGTACTTC	CASTTSGGSYEQYF
16	TRBJ1-1	NA	NA	TRBV5-1	TGCGCCAGCAGCTTGGGGCCCCTGGGGGGGATGATTGAAGCTTTCTTT	CASSLGPLGGMIEAFF
14	TRBJ2-1	NA	NA	TRBV15	TGTGCCACCGGTACAGCCTCTACCTACAATGAGCAGTTCTTC	CATGTASTYNEQFF
15	TRBJ2-6	TRBD1	NA	TRBV6-5	TGTGCCAGCAGGCCGACAGGGCTTGGGGCCAACGTCCTGACTTTC	CASRPTGLGANVLTF
14	TRBJ2-1	TRBD2	NA	TRBV5-1	TGCGCCAGCAGCCAAGGACTAGCGGCAAATGAGCAGTTCTTC	CASSQGLAANEQFF
18	TRBJ2-1	TRBD2	NA	TRBV27	TGTGCCAGCACCATATCCGGGACTAGCGGGAGAAGTCAGAATGAGCAGTTCTTC	CASTISGTSGRSQNEQFF
14	TRBJ2-5	NA	NA	TRBV19	TGTGCCAGTAGTTTCACAGGGCTCCAAGAGACCCAGTACTTC	CASSFTGLQETQYF
12	TRBJ2-5	NA	few	TRBV7-7	TGTGCCAGCAGCTTCATCAGCGAGACCCAGTACTTC	CASSFISETQYF
16	TRBJ1-2	NA	few	TRBV4-3	TGCGCCAGCAGCCAAGATAGTGGGGGAGCTAACTATGGCTACACCTTC	CASSQDSGGANYGYTF
13	TRBJ2-3	NA	NA	TRBV19	TGTGCCAGTAGTATGCAGGGCCCAGATACGCAGTATTTT	CASSMQGPDTQYF
15	TRBJ2-1	NA	once	TRBV11-3	TGCGCCAGCAGCTTGAGGGTGTTCCCCCTTGGGGAGCAGTTCTTC	CASSLRVFPLGEQFF
12	TRBJ1-1	TRBD1	NA	TRBV29-1	TGCAGCGCAGCTCAGGACAGGGCGGAAGCTTTCTTT	CSAAQDRAEAFF
16	TRBJ1-2	TRBD1	NA	TRBV7-2	TGTGCCAGCAGCCCTAGTGGGGACAGACCTAACTATGGCTACACCTTC	CASSPSGDRPNYGYTF
14	TRBJ2-5	NA	NA	TRBV10-3	TGTGCCATCAGTGAAAGGGTCTCTTCGCAGACCCAGTACTTC	CAISERVSSQTQYF
14	TRBJ1-3	NA	NA	TRBV5-1	TGCGCCAGCAGCCCGGACAGAGAGGGAAACACCATATATTTT	CASSPDREGNTIYF
16	TRBJ1-1	NA	few	TRBV5-1	TGCGCCAGCAGCTTGGTAGGGGGGCGGGTCGGCACTGAAGCTTTCTTT	CASSLVGGRVGTEAFF
14	TRBJ2-7	NA	few	TRBV9	TGTGCCAGCAGCGCAGACAGGTACGGCTACGAGCAGTACTTC	CASSADRYGYEQYF
13	TRBJ2-7	NA	many	TRBV2	TGTGCCAGCAGTCGGGGACCGTCCTACGAGCAGTACTTC	CASSRGPSYEQYF
15	TRBJ2-7	NA	few	TRBV9	TGTGCCAGCAGCGTAGAACCGGGGGCCATATACGAGCAGTACTTC	CASSVEPGAIYEQYF
11	TRBJ2-5	NA	NA	TRBV6-5	TGTGCCAGCAGTTACGGGCCAACCCAGTACTTC	CASSYGPTQYF
14	TRBJ2-1	NA	NA	TRBV7-2	TGTGCCAGCAGCCTCGACACCACATACAATGAGCAGTTCTTC	CASSLDTTYNEQFF
14	TRBJ2-6	NA	NA	TRBV30	TGTGCCTGGACGAACGGTGGTGGGGCCAACGTCCTGACTTTC	CAWTNGGGANVLTF
15	TRBJ2-1	NA	NA	TRBV7-2	TGTGCCAGCAGCACGGGGACCAGCTCCTACAATGAGCAGTTCTTC	CASSTGTSSYNEQFF
16	TRBJ2-7	TRBD1	many	TRBV10-3	TGTGCCATCTCAGAACCGGGACAGGGACTTTCCTACGAGCAGTACTTC	CAISEPGQGLSYEQYF
15	TRBJ1-5	NA	NA	TRBV7-8	TGTGCCAGCAGCTTAGCGTTGGGGGGGCATCAGCCCCAGCATTTT	CASSLALGGHQPQHF
15	TRBJ2-1	NA	many	TRBV12-5	TGTGCTAGTGGTTTTACTAGCCACACAATCAATGAGCAGTTCTTC	CASGFTSHTINEQFF
13	TRBJ2-3	NA	NA	TRBV7-2	TGTGCCAGCAGCTTAGCGGCATTAGACACGCAGTATTTT	CASSLAALDTQYF
17	TRBJ1-6	NA	NA	TRBV7-2	TGTGCCAGCAGCTTAGGTTTGGGCGTGGCGGACAATTCACCCCTCCACTTT	CASSLGLGVADNSPLHF
14	TRBJ2-1	TRBD1	NA	TRBV7-7	TGTGCCAGCAGCCCTAACAGGGGTATGAATGAGCAGTTCTTC	CASSPNRGMNEQFF
15	TRBJ1-1	NA	NA	TRBV6-5	TGTGCCAGCAGTCCCGAAAGGCTTGGACCCGCGGAAGCTTTCTTT	CASSPERLGPAEAFF
12	TRBJ1-5	TRBD1	few	TRBV27	TGTGCCAGCAGACAGGGGGGCCAGCCCCAGCATTTT	CASRQGGQPQHF
14	TRBJ2-5	TRBD1	few	TRBV9	TGTGCCAGCAGCGCCTCAGGGGGTGTCGAGACCCAGTACTTC	CASSASGGVETQYF